Following are 15 T cell receptor beta chains from one sample sequenced in a study of T-cell memory formation after mild COVID-19. TCRdb passed the 5' RACE reads through MiXCR, listing each CDR3 protein once. The table lists approximately 250,000 distinct CDR3 sequences, about 16% of them singletons. The specimen sequenced was PBMCs or a T cell subset sorted from them (not recorded which). These receptors were taken from a man younger than 35 who had mild COVID-19 (a few samples of this study predate the infection). Cell type and time point are not known.

There are a few counts of this clonotype. The chain couples TRBV12-3 or TRBV12-4 to TRBJ2-4, with 8 bases lining up with TRBD1. J was trimmed by 3 bases and V by 5 bases; bases with no gene match: 12. CDR3 length: 17 amino acids. CDR3 loop: CASSLTTGGRGKNIQYF. The CDR3 nucleotides are TGTGCCAGCAGTCTTACTACAGGGGGTCGGGGCAAAAACATTCAGTACTTC.

DNA for the CDR3: TGTGCCAGCAGCTTAACCGGGACAGGGCCCTACGAGCAGTACTTC. Its translation: CASSLTGTGPYEQYF. The chain uses TRBV7-2 and TRBJ2-7; TRBD1 aligns across 9 bases. The germline V gene encodes CDR1 SGHTA and CDR2 FQGNSA. Germline trimming cut 2 bases from V and 2 bases from J; bases unmatched to any gene: 4. The CDR3 is made up of 15 amino acids.

The J gene is TRBJ1-2, the V gene TRBV28; a weak D match, TRBD1 (6 bases). The CDR3 is made up of 14 amino acids. V lost 5 bases and J lost 4, with 14 bases in between. Germline CDR1 is MDHEN and CDR2 is SYDVKM. This CDR3 is CASSGQGHGYGYTF. The CDR3 bases are TGTGCCAGCAGTGGTCAGGGGCATGGCTATGGCTACACCTTC.

This clonotype came up a few times. The V call is TRBV10-3, the J call TRBJ1-1; 8 bases are a match to TRBD1. The CDR3 spans 13 residues. The V gene's germline CDR1 is ENHRY and CDR2 SYGVKD. The V gene end was trimmed by 7 bases and the J gene end by 3 bases; junction bases not matched to a gene: 4. CDR3 nucleotides: TGTGCCATCACGGGACAGGTTGACACTGAAGCTTTCTTT. This gives the protein CAITGQVDTEAFF.

This clonotype was counted only a few times. The chain employs TRBV3-1 and TRBJ2-5; 8 bases are a match to TRBD2. V was pared by 7 bases and J by 3 bases, with 4 bases of the junction left unmatched. The V gene's germline CDR1 is LGHDT and CDR2 YNNKEL (reference sequence). The CDR3 consists of 13 residues. The CDR3 DNA reads TGTGCCAGCAACCGAGCGGGGGAAGAGACCCAGTACTTC. Amino acids: CASNRAGEETQYF.

This clonotype was counted only a few times. The rearrangement joins TRBV5-4 to TRBJ2-7; D unresolved. The CDR3 covers 14 residues. Germline V gene data show CDR1 as SGHNT and CDR2 as YYREEE (reference sequence). Trimming took off 0 bases at V and 9 bases at J, with 16 bases between the two ends. CDR3 region: CASSLGTGREVQYF. The DNA for the CDR3 is TGTGCCAGCAGCTTGGGGACGGGCAGAGAAGTGCAGTACTTC. The entire variable domain, with the rest obtained from reference TRBV5-4 and TRBJ2-7, is as follows: ETGVTQSPTHLIKTRGQQVTLRCSSQSGHNTVSWYQQALGQGPQFIFQYYREEENGRGNFPPRFSGLQFPNYSSELNVNALELDDSALYLCASSLGTGREVQYFGPGTRLTVT.

V usage is TRBV4-3 and J usage is TRBJ2-5; D is possibly TRBD2 (7 bases). Germline V gene sequence: CDR1 LGHNA, CDR2 YSLEER. The V gene lost 1 base and the J gene lost 5 bases, with 11 bases spanning the gap. The CDR3 has 14 amino acids. CDR3 sequence: CASSQGGGGETQYF. The CDR3 DNA follows: TGCGCCAGCAGCCAAGGGGGGGGCGGCGAGACCCAGTACTTC.

The J gene is TRBJ2-1, the V gene TRBV5-1; D may match TRBD1 or TRBD2 (5 bases each). The CDR3 is 14 amino acids. CDR1 SGHRS and CDR2 YFSETQ come from the germline V gene. V lost 4 bases and J lost 5, with 13 bases in between. The CDR3 coding sequence is TGCGCCAGCAGCCCACCGGGGCGGCACAATGAGCAGTTCTTC. Amino acids: CASSPPGRHNEQFF.

The gene calls are TRBV24-1 and TRBJ2-3; possibly TRBD1 or TRBD2 for D (5 bases each). V was shortened by 8 bases and J by 2 bases, with 13 bases between the two germline ends. The CDR3 totals 14 residues. The V gene's germline CDR1 is KGHDR and CDR2 SFDVKD. The CDR3: CATTEGCPTDTQYF. The CDR3 nucleotides are TGTGCCACCACAGAGGGGTGCCCCACAGATACGCAGTATTTT.

This clonotype was recorded a few times. This chain links TRBV6-2 or TRBV6-3 with TRBJ2-1, with 10 bases fitting TRBD2. From germline, CDR1 is MNHEY and CDR2 SVGEGT. The CDR3 length is 14 residues. V lost 7 bases to trimming and J lost 11 bases; unmatched junction nucleotides: 11. In DNA, the CDR3 is TGTGCCAGCACCCTCCCTAGCGGGGGCCGCAAGCAGTTCTTC. It codes for CASTLPSGGRKQFF.

This clonotype was counted a few times. The chain is built from TRBV5-1 and TRBJ2-1; TRBD2 aligns across 10 bases. V was pared by 0 bases and J by 5 bases, with 2 bases of the junction left unmatched. Germline CDR1 reads SGHRS; CDR2 reads YFSETQ. This CDR3 is 15 amino acids long. The CDR3 nucleotides read TGCGCCAGCAGCTTGGGTGGACTAGCGGACAATGAGCAGTTCTTC. This gives the protein CASSLGGLADNEQFF.

This clonotype was recorded a few times. The chain combines TRBV11-2 with TRBJ2-4; possibly TRBD2 for D (5 bases). Germline assignment: CDR1 SGHAT and CDR2 FQNNGV. Deletions cut 3 bases from V and 6 bases from J, with 18 bases between. This CDR3 comprises 16 residues. The CDR3 spells CASSFSDLSHLNIQYF. The CDR3 coding sequence is TGTGCCAGCAGCTTTTCGGACTTATCACATTTAAACATTCAGTACTTC.

The V gene is TRBV29-1, the J gene TRBJ2-1, with TRBD1 identical over 9 bases. V trimming: 4 bases; J trimming: 4 bases; junction bases outside the gene matches: 2. From germline, CDR1 is SQVTM and CDR2 ANQGSEA. The CDR3 is 13 amino acids. The CDR3 sequence is CSVAGTGYNEQFF. The CDR3, as DNA: TGCAGCGTTGCCGGGACAGGGTACAATGAGCAGTTCTTC.

A word on this clonotype: One end of the junction varies from germline; a read error may be responsible. The CDR3 here is CASSYTTGWESFF. CDR3 coding DNA: TGTGCCAGCAGTTACACAACAGGGTGGGAGAGTTTCTTC. The chain employs TRBV6-5 and TRBJ1-2, with TRBD1 as a possible D gene (6 bases). Germline V gives CDR1 MNHEY, CDR2 SVGAGI. The CDR3 runs 13 residues.

The chain employs TRBV6-5 and TRBJ1-6, with D unresolved. V lost 0 bases, J lost 0 bases, and 6 bases lay in between. The CDR3 consists of 16 residues. CDR1 MNHEY and CDR2 SVGAGI come from the germline V gene. Here the CDR3 DNA reads TGTGCCAGCAGTTACTCGGCAGCCTCCTATAATTCACCCCTCCACTTT. Residues: CASSYSAASYNSPLHF.